The rows below give T cell receptor beta chains drawn from one sample of a study of CD8+CD57+ T cells in acquired aplastic anemia. TCRdb reanalysed the reads using MiXCR and keeps one entry per CDR3 protein. This repertoire shows hundreds of thousands of distinct CDR3 sequences, approximately 32% found once; its top ten account for less than 1%. What was sequenced was sorted CD4+, CD8+, or CD8+CD57+ T cells (not recorded which) from PBMCs. The receptors here all came from a human donor with aplastic anemia. The CDR3 runs from the conserved cysteine through the conserved F or W. Fields, in order: J gene, D gene, V gene, clone size, CDR3 DNA, CDR3 protein. D genes are given only for firm matches. Size values are once, few and many counts, or a class for expanded clones, and some rows have none.

TRBJ1-5 | - | TRBV20-1 | - | TGCAGTGCTAGCGTTGGGGCCCATCAGCCCCAGCATTTT | CSASVGAHQPQHF
TRBJ2-7 | - | TRBV10-3 | many | TGTGCCATCAGTCAAGCACCCGAGCAGTACTTC | CAISQAPEQYF
TRBJ2-1 | - | TRBV24-1 | many | TGTGCCACCAGTGATTCTCCGGACGGCAGTGAGCAGTTCTTC | CATSDSPDGSEQFF
TRBJ1-3 | - | TRBV6-1 | few | TGTGCCAGCAGTGAGGGGGCGCCCAGAAACACCATATATTTT | CASSEGAPRNTIYF
TRBJ2-5 | - | TRBV5-6 | few | TGTGCCAGCAGACTAGGGTTCGTCCAAAAAGAGACCCAGTACTTC | CASRLGFVQKETQYF
TRBJ2-3 | TRBD2 | TRBV19 | - | TGTGCCAGTAGTATAGATCCTAGCGGGAGGTGGGCAGGTACGCAGTATTTT | CASSIDPSGRWAGTQYF
TRBJ2-5 | - | TRBV20-1 | - | TGCAGTGCTAAAACCCTAAAACAAGAGACCCAGTACTTC | CSAKTLKQETQYF
TRBJ2-1 | - | TRBV7-2 | few | TGTGCCAGCAGCTCCTCCGTCTACAATGAGCAGTTCTTC | CASSSSVYNEQFF
TRBJ2-7 | - | TRBV7-9 | - | TGCGCCAGCAGCCAAGGGGTGGGCTACGAGCAGTACTTC | CASSQGVGYEQYF
TRBJ1-5 | - | TRBV30 | - | TGTGCCTGGAATGAGGATAGCAATCAGCCCCAGCATTTT | CAWNEDSNQPQHF
TRBJ1-6 | - | TRBV2 | many | TGTGCCAGCATCGGGACCGCGAGCTCCTATAATTCACCCCTCCACTTT | CASIGTASSYNSPLHF